This passage covers 14 T cell receptor beta chains from one sample sequenced in a study of tumor and adjacent non-tumor tissue in lung cancer. No cell sorting was done before RNA was extracted from the tissue. The library came from three nested PCR rounds adapted from ARM-PCR protocols. MiXCR, applied by TCRdb to the multiplex PCR reads, yields one record per CDR3 protein. The sample gives under 150,000 distinct CDR3 sequences, approximately 66% of which show up once; around 13% is in the top ten. Sequenced sample: lung tumor tissue. All receptors derive from a young man with non-small cell lung cancer.

This clonotype was detected a few times. The chain's CDR3 is CASSGVDSSIYEQYF. In DNA, the CDR3 is TGTGCCAGCAGTGGGGTAGACAGCTCCATCTACGAGCAGTACTTC. This sequence joins TRBV28 and TRBJ2-7; possible D gene TRBD1, 5 bases. In germline, CDR1 is MDHEN, CDR2 SYDVKM. The CDR3 loop spans 15 amino acids. The V end was cut by 5 bases, the J end by 3 bases, with 17 bases between.

The chain links TRBV30 to TRBJ2-7, with TRBD2 matching over 9 bases. This CDR3 has 15 residues. V gave up 3 bases and J gave up 4 bases; unmatched junction bases: 10. In germline, CDR1 is GTSNPN, CDR2 SVGIG (reference sequence). This chain's CDR3 is CAWRRTSAGLYEQYF. CDR3 in DNA: TGTGCCTGGAGGAGGACTAGCGCCGGATTATACGAGCAGTACTTC.

The sample holds one count of this clonotype. The CDR3 does not end in the conserved phenylalanine or tryptophan, so this is likely a read error. The chain links TRBV4-3 to TRBJ2-2, with 9 bases lining up with TRBD1. Germline V gene sequence: CDR1 LGHNA, CDR2 YSLEER. The CDR3 spans 15 residues. V shed 5 bases, J shed 7 bases, and the junction held 8 bases outside the gene matches. The CDR3 bases are TGCGCCAGCAGCTCGGGACAGGGAGTCATCGGGGAGCTGTTTTTA. Amino acids: CASSSGQGVIGELFL.

This clonotype was seen at least ten times. This chain links TRBV28 with TRBJ1-4; tentative D call: TRBD1 (6 bases). CDR3 length: 15 amino acids. Trimming took off 6 bases at V and 8 bases at J, with 19 bases between the two ends. The germline V gene encodes CDR1 MDHEN and CDR2 SYDVKM. The CDR3 DNA reads as TGTGCCAGCAGCTCCCCAGGAGGGGGGAAAGAAAAACTGTTTTTT. The encoded protein is CASSSPGGGKEKLFF.

Only a few counts were recorded for this clonotype. Germline is not matched at one junction end, which may reflect a read error. The CDR3 nucleotides are TGTGCCAGCAGCTTGGAGGGCCCTTTT. This encodes CASSLEGPF. The chain is built from TRBV5-8 and TRBJ1-3; no firm D call. The CDR3 is 9 amino acids. CDR1 and CDR2 from the germline V gene are SGHTS and YDEGEE.

This clonotype was recorded once. This likely comes from a read error, as the CDR3 has no conserved phenylalanine or tryptophan at its end. The rearrangement joins TRBV24-1 to TRBJ1-5; a possible D gene is TRBD1 (5 bases). This CDR3 comprises 14 residues. The germline V gene encodes CDR1 KGHDR and CDR2 SFDVKD. The CDR3 DNA sequence: TGTGCCACCAGTTGGAGGGGTAGCAGTCAGCCCCAGCATTTG. This translates into CATSWRGSSQPQHL.

Points on this clonotype: Being one base from a much bigger clone, this may be a read error. The V and J genes are TRBV11-1 and TRBJ2-7; possibly TRBD2 for D (5 bases). The CDR3 is 15 residues long. Germline V gene data show CDR1 as SGHAT and CDR2 as FQDESV (reference sequence). The CDR3: CASSLVRTGNYEQCF. CDR3 DNA: TGTGCCAGCAGCTTAGTTAGGACGGGAAACTACGAGCAGTGCTTC.

The rearrangement joins TRBV14 to TRBJ1-4; 10 nucleotides line up with TRBD1. Unmatched junction bases numbered 10, after V lost 5 bases and J lost 7 bases. Per germline, CDR1 SGHDN and CDR2 FVKESK. The CDR3 runs 16 residues. Here the CDR3 reads CASSYLAGTGVEKLFF. Here the CDR3 DNA reads TGTGCCAGCAGCTACTTAGCCGGGACAGGGGTTGAAAAACTGTTTTTT. Variable domain in full (rest from reference TRBV14 and TRBJ1-4): EAGVTQFPSHSVIEKGQTVTLRCDPISGHDNLYWYRRVMGKEIKFLLHFVKESKQDESGMPNNRFLAERTGGTYSTLKVQPAELEDSGVYFCASSYLAGTGVEKLFFGSGTQLSVL.

As concerns this clonotype: At one boundary the junction diverges from the germline segment, which might be a read error. V usage is TRBV5-4 and J usage is TRBJ2-5; TRBD1 matches at 11 bases. The CDR3 runs to 17 residues. From germline, CDR1 is SGHNT and CDR2 YYREEE (reference sequence). In DNA form, the CDR3 reads TGTGCCAGCAGCACGGGACAGGGGGTGGGTGTGCAGGAGATCCAGTACTTC. This translates into CASSTGQGVGVQEIQYF.

This clonotype was recorded only once. One junction end does not reproduce the germline sequence, and a read error may be involved. J is TRBJ2-2 and V is TRBV4-1; no clear D gene. Germline V gene sequence: CDR1 MGHRA, CDR2 YSYEKL. This CDR3 is 15 amino acids long. The CDR3 reads CASNQDWLNTRELFF. DNA for the CDR3: TGCGCCAGCAACCAAGATTGGCTGAACACCAGGGAGCTGTTTTTT.

This clonotype came up once. A much larger clone lies one base from this, so it may be a read error. V usage is TRBV20-1 and J usage is TRBJ2-3; D is undetermined. V dropped 1 base and J dropped 10 bases, with 15 bases sitting between them. Germline values: CDR1 DFQATT, CDR2 SNEGSKA (reference sequence). The CDR3 sequence is 13 residues long. The CDR3 region is CSARAIAEWSQYF. The DNA of the CDR3 is TGCAGTGCTAGAGCGATCGCGGAATGGTCGCAGTATTTT.

Comments on this clonotype: This likely comes from a read error, as the CDR3 has no conserved phenylalanine or tryptophan at its end. In DNA, the CDR3 is TGTACCGGCAGCGGGTCGGACTATACCATAGATACGCAGTATTAT. Its protein is CTGSGSDYTIDTQYY. J is TRBJ2-3 and V is TRBV5-5, with a weak D call TRBD2 (6 bases). Germline V CDR1 and CDR2: SGHKS, YYEKEE (reference sequence). The length of the CDR3 is 15 residues.

J is TRBJ2-7 and V is TRBV11-3; D is possibly TRBD2 (6 bases). This CDR3 spans 15 amino acids. CDR1 and CDR2 from the germline V gene are SGHNT and YENEEA. V shed 4 bases and J shed 6 bases, with 19 bases lying between them. The CDR3 region is CASSYKRVSDGEQYF. In DNA form, the CDR3 reads TGTGCCAGCAGCTATAAGCGGGTCTCCGATGGCGAGCAGTACTTC.

This clonotype was seen more than once but under ten times. It may be a read error: a sequence one base away is much more abundant. The gene calls are TRBV20-1 and TRBJ1-4; 7 bases line up with TRBD1. Germline trimming cut 7 bases from V and 7 bases from J; bases unmatched to any gene: 9. The CDR3 runs to 13 residues. Germline V gives CDR1 DFQATT, CDR2 SNEGSKA (reference sequence). In nucleotides, the CDR3 is TGCAGTGTGGTACAGGGGCTTAGTGAAAAACTGTTTTTT. This gives the protein CSVVQGLSEKLFF.